The TCR beta chain described here comes from a study of CXCR3-negative and CXCR3-positive naive CD8 T cells. Study observations and caveats: Both naive subsets, CXCR3-negative and CXCR3-positive, displayed similar TRBV-TRBJ usage, unlike memory cells.

A CD45RO-CCR7+CD27+CD95- phenotype identified naive CD8+ T cells. The libraries of TRB cDNA were constructed through 5' RACE using UMI labels. For each CDR3 protein, TCRdb gives one entry from its re-call of the 5' RACE reads, without DNA. This listing includes roughly 6,000 distinct CDR3 sequences. The CDR3 runs 13 residues. Per germline, CDR1 SNHLY and CDR2 FYNNEI. This clonotype shows up as medium-sized by frequency. The antigen is not known. Sequencing was performed on naive CXCR3- CD8+ T cells from blood. Subset noted: CD45RO-CCR7+CD27+CD95- naive CD8+ T cells lacking CXCR3 (TNR3-). The chain employs TRBV2 and TRBJ2-1; TCRdb names TRBD2, which stays unverified in the absence of DNA. This TCR was sampled from a human donor in good health. Some clones in this sample may be carry-over from other donors' samples. The CDR3 loop is CASSGLADNEQFF.